The clone carrying this TCR beta chain appeared a few times. The data stem from a study of beta chain features in type 1 diabetes. As every portion of the isolated RNA was reverse transcribed, the sequencing read expressed TCRB transcripts. Sequencing used immunoSEQ multiplex PCR; TCRdb keeps in-frame clones, though not all of them. In the table there are roughly 140,000 clones, 40% to 60% of which are singletons. Germline values: CDR1 KGHSH, CDR2 LQKENI. The CDR3 runs 14 residues. The V end was cut by 3 bases, the J end by 1 base, with 9 bases between. The sequenced sample was Tregs from blood. V gene TRBV18 combines with J gene TRBJ2-5; perhaps TRBD1 as D (6 bases). This receptor was taken from a man aged 18 to 29 in good health. The CDR3 loop is CASSPRQAQETQYF. In DNA form, the CDR3 reads TGTGCCAGCTCACCCAGACAGGCCCAAGAGACCCAGTACTTC.